Listed here are 21 T cell receptor beta chains from one sample, sequenced in a study of control samples from healthy donors and cancer patients. The protocol was immunoSEQ multiplex PCR, while the TCRdb copy is restricted to in-frame clones and leaves out a portion. This sample has about 160,000 clones, with about 90% found just once. The sample was blood. Receptor source: a man aged 30 to 45 in good health.

J is TRBJ1-6 and V is TRBV2; D uncertain. The CDR3 is 13 amino acids. The V end was cut by 3 bases, the J end by 11 bases, with 11 bases between. Per germline, CDR1 SNHLY and CDR2 FYNNEI. CDR3 loop: CASSEERNPPLHF. CDR3 DNA: TGTGCCAGCAGTGAGGAAAGAAATCCACCCCTCCACTTT.

The gene calls are TRBV12-2 and TRBJ2-3; the table's D call TRBD1 went unverified against the DNA. TRBV12-2 is a pseudogene locus. The CDR3 is 15 residues long. The CDR3 coding sequence is TGTGCAAGTCGCCTACCAGGGGCGAGCACAGATACGCAGTATTTT. The encoded protein is CASRLPGASTDTQYF.

This chain joins TRBV4-1 and TRBJ2-2; D is ambiguous. CDR1 and CDR2 (germline): MGHRA, YSYEKL. V shed 4 bases and J shed 1 base, with 4 bases lying between them. CDR3 length: 13 residues. DNA for the CDR3: TGCGCCAGCAGCCCACTGAACACCGGGGAGCTGTTTTTT. It yields the protein CASSPLNTGELFF.

The rearrangement uses TRBV11-2 and TRBJ1-3; D gene uncertain. Germline V CDR1 and CDR2: SGHAT, FQNNGV. V gave up 5 bases and J gave up 0 bases, with 11 bases separating them. The CDR3 sequence is 15 residues long. The CDR3 coding sequence is TGTGCCAGCAGCAATCGTCGACTCTCTGGAAACACCATATATTTT. Its translation is CASSNRRLSGNTIYF.

The table lists this clone with a count of one. This sequence joins TRBV14 and TRBJ2-2, with D unclear. This CDR3 is 15 amino acids long. CDR1 is SGHDN, CDR2 FVKESK, per germline. V lost 4 bases and J lost 3, with 12 bases in between. The DNA for the CDR3 is TGTGCCAGCAGCCCGGATTTCAGATACACCGGGGAGCTGTTTTTT. It is translated as CASSPDFRYTGELFF.

The rearrangement links TRBV7-9 to TRBJ2-7; 9 positions agree with TRBD2. The CDR3 loop spans 18 amino acids. After removal of 5 bases from V and 3 bases from J, the junction contained 17 bases not matched to a gene. CDR1 and CDR2 (germline): SEHNR, FQNEAQ (reference sequence). DNA for the CDR3: TGTGCCAGCAGCCCCCCAGGGGCTAGCGGGAAGTTGGGCTACGAGCAGTACTTC. Its translation: CASSPPGASGKLGYEQYF.

V usage is TRBV29-1 and J usage is TRBJ2-7, with 8 bases aligning to TRBD1. The CDR3 runs to 13 residues. The J segment lost 6 bases and the V segment lost 5 bases, leaving 9 bases of the junction unmatched. The germline V gene encodes CDR1 SQVTM and CDR2 ANQGSEA. CDR3 DNA: TGCAGCGTTTTACCTCAGGGGGCTGGCGAGCAGTACTTC. It codes for CSVLPQGAGEQYF.

The J gene is TRBJ2-7, the V gene TRBV15; no firm D call. This CDR3 spans 15 amino acids. V lost 0 bases and J lost 6, with 15 bases in between. Germline CDR1 reads LNHNV; CDR2 reads YYDKDF (reference sequence). CDR3 loop: CATSRDLDKSGEQYF. The CDR3 bases are TGTGCCACCAGCAGAGACCTAGATAAGTCGGGCGAGCAGTACTTC.

The V and J genes are TRBV7-2 and TRBJ2-4; the D gene could be TRBD1 or TRBD2 (5 bases each). From germline, CDR1 is SGHTA and CDR2 FQGNSA. The length of the CDR3 is 15 residues. V was trimmed by 5 bases and J by 0 bases, leaving 11 bases between them. The CDR3 here is CASSHGAQAKNIQYF. CDR3 nucleotides: TGTGCCAGCAGCCACGGGGCTCAAGCCAAAAACATTCAGTACTTC.

The chain has TRBV7-9 and TRBJ2-1; weak D call: TRBD2 (5 bases). Trimming cost V 4 bases and J 2 bases, with 6 bases left between them. This CDR3 is built from 13 residues. Germline V lookup: CDR1 SEHNR, CDR2 FQNEAQ (reference sequence). The CDR3 reads CASSSGAYNEQFF. The CDR3 DNA is TGTGCCAGCAGCTCCGGGGCCTACAATGAGCAGTTCTTC.

This clone is a singleton in its sample. The chain links TRBV20-1 to TRBJ2-7; no firm D call. Trimming removed 5 bases from V and 9 bases from J, with 8 bases in between. CDR3 length equals 9 residues. Germline-derived CDR1 and CDR2 are DFQATT and SNEGSKA (reference sequence). CDR3 nucleotides: TGCAGTGCTTCGAAACCGCAGTACTTC. The encoded protein is CSASKPQYF.

The genes are TRBV4-1 and TRBJ1-1; D is uncertain. Germline V lookup: CDR1 MGHRA, CDR2 YSYEKL. There are 15 residues in the CDR3. The ends were cut back, 0 bases at V and 6 bases at J, with 14 bases in the middle. The CDR3 is CASSQETLWRAEAFF. The CDR3 DNA sequence: TGCGCCAGCAGCCAAGAGACATTATGGAGAGCTGAAGCTTTCTTT.

The CDR3 loop is CASSKHNQGGISHGYTF. In nucleotides, the CDR3 is TGTGCCAGCAGCAAACACAACCAAGGGGGCATTTCGCATGGCTACACCTTC. The J gene is TRBJ1-2, the V gene TRBV11-2; 7 positions agree with TRBD1. V was pared by 5 bases and J by 6 bases, with 18 bases of the junction left unmatched. The CDR3 is 17 residues long. In germline, CDR1 is SGHAT, CDR2 FQNNGV.

The chain combines TRBV29-1 with TRBJ2-3, with D unclear. Trimming took off 4 bases at V and 2 bases at J, with 10 bases between the two ends. Germline CDR1 is SQVTM and CDR2 is ANQGSEA. CDR3 length: 13 amino acids. The DNA of the CDR3 is TGCAGCGTTGCCCCTCGGTTCACAGATACGCAGTATTTT. Amino acids: CSVAPRFTDTQYF.

This chain uses TRBV6-5 with TRBJ2-3; TRBD1 agrees at 9 bases. Germline V CDR1 and CDR2: MNHEY, SVGAGI. This CDR3 comprises 13 residues. Trimming at V came to 6 bases and at J to 4 bases, leaving 2 bases not matched to a gene. The CDR3 DNA reads TGTGCCAGCAGGACAGGGGGATCAGATACGCAGTATTTT. Residues: CASRTGGSDTQYF.

V and J are TRBV23-1 and TRBJ2-7, with TRBD1 matching over 8 bases. TRBV23-1 is recorded as an ORF, its role being uncertain. CDR3 size: 17 residues. V shed 6 bases, J shed 3 bases, and the junction held 16 bases outside the gene matches. The CDR3 nucleotides read TGCGCCAGCAGGCTTACCCCGAAATACAGGGGGATCTACGAGCAGTACTTC. Translating gives CASRLTPKYRGIYEQYF.

The chain links TRBV28 to TRBJ2-1; tentative D call: TRBD2 (6 bases). This CDR3 contains 15 residues. Germline assignment: CDR1 MDHEN and CDR2 SYDVKM. Trimming left V 3 bases short and J 5 bases short, with 14 bases between. The CDR3 DNA reads as TGTGCCAGCAGTTTCTCTAGCGAGCTTAACAATGAGCAGTTCTTC. This sequence encodes CASSFSSELNNEQFF.

This rearrangement joins TRBV5-1 to TRBJ2-5, with D possibly being TRBD2 (5 bases). The ends were cut back, 4 bases at V and 2 bases at J, with 9 bases in the middle. The V gene's germline CDR1 is SGHRS and CDR2 YFSETQ. This CDR3 has 13 amino acids. The CDR3 is CASSGSGQETQYF. CDR3 DNA: TGCGCCAGCAGCGGGAGTGGGCAAGAGACCCAGTACTTC.

The chain carries TRBV7-9 and TRBJ2-1, with 8 bases aligning to TRBD2. Looked up from germline, CDR1 is SEHNR and CDR2 is FQNEAQ (reference sequence). The CDR3 is 17 residues long. V lost 5 bases, J lost 4 bases, and 13 bases stayed unmatched. The CDR3 DNA follows: TGTGCCAGCAGCCCCCCCTCCAGACTAGCGCCTTACAATGAGCAGTTCTTC. Its translation is CASSPPSRLAPYNEQFF.

This rearrangement joins TRBV3-1 (or the pseudogene TRBV3-2) to TRBJ2-3; D tentatively reads TRBD1 or TRBD2 (5 bases each). V lost 0 bases and J lost 6, with 19 bases in between. Germline CDR1 and CDR2: LGHDT and YNNKEL (reference sequence). The CDR3 has 17 residues. CDR3 loop: CASSQDREGRILDTQYF. CDR3 sequence (DNA): TGTGCCAGCAGCCAAGATCGTGAGGGGCGGATTCTTGATACGCAGTATTTT.

This clone has just a few counts. This chain links TRBV3-1 (or the pseudogene TRBV3-2) with TRBJ2-7, with D perhaps TRBD2 (7 bases). Trimming removed 9 bases at V and 6 bases at J, with 15 bases between. Germline V gene lookup returns CDR1 LGHDT and CDR2 YNNKEL (reference sequence). The CDR3 is made up of 12 amino acids. CDR3 sequence reads: CASSGASGEQYF. CDR3 sequence (DNA): TGTGCCAGTTCAGGGGCTAGCGGCGAGCAGTACTTC.